Described below is a single T cell receptor beta chain sequence and its context. These data originate in a study of early T cells in non-severe SARS-CoV-2 infection. MiXCR, run by TCRdb on the 5' RACE reads, gives a single entry per CDR3 protein. The sample shows 110,000 or so distinct CDR3 sequences, around 10% of them seen only once. Sequencing was carried out using whole blood. The TCR originated in an adult who was a healthcare worker with PCR-confirmed SARS-CoV-2 infection or an uninfected control (not recorded which).

CDR3 sequence (DNA): TGTGCCAGCAGCATAAGTAAGGTCTCTGGAAACACCATATATTTT. Protein product: CASSISKVSGNTIYF. The chain couples TRBV7-9 to TRBJ1-3, with D unclear. CDR1 and CDR2 from the germline V gene are SEHNR and FQNEAQ (reference sequence). CDR3 length: 15 amino acids. The V and J ends lost 5 bases and 0 bases respectively, with 11 bases between them. Filled out from reference TRBV7-9 and TRBJ1-3, the complete variable domain reads DTGVSQNPRHKITKRGQNVTFRCDPISEHNRLYWYRQTLGQGPEFLTYFQNEAQLEKSRLLSDRFSAERPKGSFSTLEIQRTEQGDSAMYLCASSISKVSGNTIYFGEGSWLTVV.